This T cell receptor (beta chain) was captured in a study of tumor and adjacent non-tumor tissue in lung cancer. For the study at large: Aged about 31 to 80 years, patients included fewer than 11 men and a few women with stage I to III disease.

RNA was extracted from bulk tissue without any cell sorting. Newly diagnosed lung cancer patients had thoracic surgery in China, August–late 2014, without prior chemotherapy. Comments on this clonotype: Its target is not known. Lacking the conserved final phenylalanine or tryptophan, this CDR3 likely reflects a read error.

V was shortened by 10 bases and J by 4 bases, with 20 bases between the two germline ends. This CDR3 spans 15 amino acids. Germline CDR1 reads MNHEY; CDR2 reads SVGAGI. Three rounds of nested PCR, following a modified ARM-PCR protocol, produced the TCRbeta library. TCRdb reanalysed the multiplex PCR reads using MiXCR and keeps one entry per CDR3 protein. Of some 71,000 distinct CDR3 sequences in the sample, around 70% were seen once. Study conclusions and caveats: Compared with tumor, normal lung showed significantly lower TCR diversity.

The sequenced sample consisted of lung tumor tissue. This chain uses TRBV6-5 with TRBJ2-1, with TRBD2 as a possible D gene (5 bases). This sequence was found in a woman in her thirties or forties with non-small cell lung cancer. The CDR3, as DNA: TGTGCCATCCGAGGCGGCGGCGGGTCGTACAATGAGCAGTTCTTA. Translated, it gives CAIRGGGGSYNEQFL.